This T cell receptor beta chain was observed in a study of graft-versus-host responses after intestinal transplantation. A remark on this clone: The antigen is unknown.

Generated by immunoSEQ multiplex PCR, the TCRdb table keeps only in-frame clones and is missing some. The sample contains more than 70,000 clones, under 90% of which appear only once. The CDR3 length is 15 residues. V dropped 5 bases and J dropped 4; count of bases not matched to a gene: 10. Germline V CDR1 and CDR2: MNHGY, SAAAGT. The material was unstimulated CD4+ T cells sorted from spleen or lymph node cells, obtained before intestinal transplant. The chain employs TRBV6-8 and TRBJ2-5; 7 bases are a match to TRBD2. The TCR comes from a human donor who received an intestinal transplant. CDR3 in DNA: TGTGCCAGCAGTCGGGGACTACCCTTCAGAGAGACCCAGTACTTC. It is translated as CASSRGLPFRETQYF.